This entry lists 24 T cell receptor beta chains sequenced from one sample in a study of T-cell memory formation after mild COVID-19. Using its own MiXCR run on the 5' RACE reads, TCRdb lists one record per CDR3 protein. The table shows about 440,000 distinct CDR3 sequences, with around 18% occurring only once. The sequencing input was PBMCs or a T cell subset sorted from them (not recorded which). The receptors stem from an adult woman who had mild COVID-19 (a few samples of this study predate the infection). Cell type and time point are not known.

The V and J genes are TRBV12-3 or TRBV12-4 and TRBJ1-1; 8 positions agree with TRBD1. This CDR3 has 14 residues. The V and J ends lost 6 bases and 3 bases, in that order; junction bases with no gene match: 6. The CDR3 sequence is CASSSGQGYTEAFF. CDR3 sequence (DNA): TGTGCCAGCAGCTCCGGACAGGGCTACACTGAAGCTTTCTTT.

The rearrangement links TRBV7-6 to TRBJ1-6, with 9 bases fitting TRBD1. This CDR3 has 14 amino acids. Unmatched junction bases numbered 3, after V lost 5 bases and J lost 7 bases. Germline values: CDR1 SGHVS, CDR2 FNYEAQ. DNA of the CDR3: TGTGCCAGCAGCCGGACAGGGGCCAATTCACCCCTCCACTTT. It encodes CASSRTGANSPLHF. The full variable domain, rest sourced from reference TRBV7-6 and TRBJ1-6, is GAGVSQSPRYKVTKRGQDVALRCDPISGHVSLYWYRQALGQGPEFLTYFNYEAQQDKSGLPNDRFSAERPEGSISTLTIQRTEQRDSAMYRCASSRTGANSPLHFGNGTRLTVT.

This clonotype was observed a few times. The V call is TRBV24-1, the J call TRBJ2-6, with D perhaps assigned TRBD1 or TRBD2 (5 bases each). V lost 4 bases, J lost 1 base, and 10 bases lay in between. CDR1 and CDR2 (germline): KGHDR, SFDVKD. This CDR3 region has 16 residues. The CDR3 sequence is CATSDRGGSGANVLTF. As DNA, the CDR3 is TGTGCCACCAGTGACCGTGGGGGATCTGGGGCCAACGTCCTGACTTTC.

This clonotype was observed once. The CDR3 spells CASSYLKRDNEQFF. CDR3 DNA: TGTGCCAGCAGTTACTTAAAGCGGGACAATGAGCAGTTCTTC. V usage is TRBV6-5 and J usage is TRBJ2-1; TRBD2 is a possible D gene (6 bases). V lost 1 base to trimming and J lost 5 bases, with 9 bases between them. CDR1 and CDR2 (germline): MNHEY, SVGAGI. The CDR3 has 14 amino acids.

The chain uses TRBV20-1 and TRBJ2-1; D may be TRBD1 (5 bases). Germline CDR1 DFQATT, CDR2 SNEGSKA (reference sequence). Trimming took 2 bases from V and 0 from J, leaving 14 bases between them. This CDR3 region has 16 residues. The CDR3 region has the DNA TGCAGTGCTAGACAATTAGGGGTTAGCTCCTACAATGAGCAGTTCTTC. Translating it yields CSARQLGVSSYNEQFF.

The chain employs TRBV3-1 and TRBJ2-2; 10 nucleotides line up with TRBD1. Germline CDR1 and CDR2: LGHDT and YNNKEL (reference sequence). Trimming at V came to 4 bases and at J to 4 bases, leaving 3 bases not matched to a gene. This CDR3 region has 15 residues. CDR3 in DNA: TGTGCCAGCAGCCCGACAGGGGGCGGCACCGGGGAGCTGTTTTTT. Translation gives CASSPTGGGTGELFF.

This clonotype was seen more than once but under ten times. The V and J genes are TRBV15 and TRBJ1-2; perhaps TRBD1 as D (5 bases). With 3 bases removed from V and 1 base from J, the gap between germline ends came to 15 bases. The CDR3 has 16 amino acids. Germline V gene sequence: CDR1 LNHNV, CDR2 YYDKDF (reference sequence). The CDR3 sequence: CATSSLVGTVNYGYTF. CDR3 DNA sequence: TGTGCCACCAGCAGCTTGGTGGGGACGGTTAACTATGGCTACACCTTC.

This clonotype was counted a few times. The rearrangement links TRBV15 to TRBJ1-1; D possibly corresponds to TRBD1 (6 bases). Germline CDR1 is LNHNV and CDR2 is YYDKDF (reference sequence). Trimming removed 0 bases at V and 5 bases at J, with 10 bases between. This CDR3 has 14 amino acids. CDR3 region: CATSREVRGTEAFF. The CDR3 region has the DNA TGTGCCACCAGCAGAGAAGTCAGGGGTACTGAAGCTTTCTTT.

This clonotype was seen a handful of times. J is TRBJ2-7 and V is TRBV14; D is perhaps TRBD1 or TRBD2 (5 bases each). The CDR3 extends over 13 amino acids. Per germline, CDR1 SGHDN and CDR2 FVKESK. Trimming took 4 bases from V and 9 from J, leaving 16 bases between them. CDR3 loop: CASSRGPTGVQYF. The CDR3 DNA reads TGTGCCAGCAGCCGGGGACCGACTGGCGTGCAGTACTTC. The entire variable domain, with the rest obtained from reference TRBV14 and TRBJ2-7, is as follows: EAGVTQFPSHSVIEKGQTVTLRCDPISGHDNLYWYRRVMGKEIKFLLHFVKESKQDESGMPNNRFLAERTGGTYSTLKVQPAELEDSGVYFCASSRGPTGVQYFGPGTRLTVT.

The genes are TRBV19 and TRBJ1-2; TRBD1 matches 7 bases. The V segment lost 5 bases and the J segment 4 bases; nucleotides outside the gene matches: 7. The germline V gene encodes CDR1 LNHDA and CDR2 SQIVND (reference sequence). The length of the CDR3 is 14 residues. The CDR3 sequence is CASSFTGARYGYTF. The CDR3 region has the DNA TGTGCCAGTAGTTTCACAGGGGCTCGCTATGGCTACACCTTC.

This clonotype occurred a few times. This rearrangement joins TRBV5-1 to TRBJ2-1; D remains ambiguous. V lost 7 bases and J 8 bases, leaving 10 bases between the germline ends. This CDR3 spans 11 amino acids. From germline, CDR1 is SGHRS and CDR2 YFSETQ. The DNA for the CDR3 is TGCGCCAGCCGATCGGTCGATGAGCAGTTCTTC. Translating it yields CASRSVDEQFF.

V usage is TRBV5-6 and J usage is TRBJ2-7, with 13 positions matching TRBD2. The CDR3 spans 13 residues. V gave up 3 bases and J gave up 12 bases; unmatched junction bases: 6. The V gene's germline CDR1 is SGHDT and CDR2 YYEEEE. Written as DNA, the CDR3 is TGTGCCAGCAGCTCGGGACTAGCGGGGATGGTGTACTTC. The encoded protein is CASSSGLAGMVYF.

CDR3 nucleotide sequence: TGTGCCAGCAGCCCGACGGGACTAGCGGGGGAGCAGTACTTC. Translated: CASSPTGLAGEQYF. The V call is TRBV7-8, the J call TRBJ2-7, with 13 positions matching TRBD2. The J segment lost 7 bases and the V segment lost 5 bases, leaving 5 bases of the junction unmatched. This CDR3 is built from 14 residues. Germline CDR1 and CDR2: SGHVS and FQNEAQ. Full variable domain (rest looked up from reference TRBV7-8 and TRBJ2-7): GAGVSQSPRYKVAKRGQDVALRCDPISGHVSLFWYQQALGQGPEFLTYFQNEAQLDKSGLPSDRFFAERPEGSVSTLKIQRTQQEDSAVYLCASSPTGLAGEQYFGPGTRLTVT.

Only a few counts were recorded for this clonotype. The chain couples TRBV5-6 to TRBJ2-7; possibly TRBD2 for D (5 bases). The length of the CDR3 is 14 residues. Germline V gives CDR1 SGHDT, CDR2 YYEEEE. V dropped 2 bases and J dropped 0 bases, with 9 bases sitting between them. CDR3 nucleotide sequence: TGTGCCAGCAGCTTATGGAGCGGCTCCTACGAGCAGTACTTC. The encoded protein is CASSLWSGSYEQYF.

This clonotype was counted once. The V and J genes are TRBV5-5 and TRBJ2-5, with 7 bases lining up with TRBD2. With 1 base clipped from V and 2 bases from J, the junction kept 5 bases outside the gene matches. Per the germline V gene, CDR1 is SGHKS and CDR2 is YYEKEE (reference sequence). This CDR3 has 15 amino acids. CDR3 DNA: TGTGCCAGCAGCTTGAGACTAGCCACTCAAGAGACCCAGTACTTC. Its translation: CASSLRLATQETQYF.

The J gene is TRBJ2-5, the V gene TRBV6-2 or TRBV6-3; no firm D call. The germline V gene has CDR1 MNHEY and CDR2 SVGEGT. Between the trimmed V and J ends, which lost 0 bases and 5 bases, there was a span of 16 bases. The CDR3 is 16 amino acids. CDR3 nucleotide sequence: TGTGCCAGCAGTTACTCGAAAGCCCTCATTGATGAGACCCAGTACTTC. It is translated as CASSYSKALIDETQYF.

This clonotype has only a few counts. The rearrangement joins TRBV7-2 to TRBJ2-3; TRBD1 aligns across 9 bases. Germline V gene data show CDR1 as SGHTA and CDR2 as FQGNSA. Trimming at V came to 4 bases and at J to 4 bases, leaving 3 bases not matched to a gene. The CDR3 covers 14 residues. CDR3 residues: CASSYDRGADTQYF. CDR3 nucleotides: TGTGCCAGCAGCTACGACAGGGGGGCAGATACGCAGTATTTT. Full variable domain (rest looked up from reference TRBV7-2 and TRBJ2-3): GAGVSQSPSNKVTEKGKDVELRCDPISGHTALYWYRQSLGQGLEFLIYFQGNSAPDKSGLPSDRFSAERTGGSVSTLTIQRTQQEDSAVYLCASSYDRGADTQYFGPGTRLTVL.

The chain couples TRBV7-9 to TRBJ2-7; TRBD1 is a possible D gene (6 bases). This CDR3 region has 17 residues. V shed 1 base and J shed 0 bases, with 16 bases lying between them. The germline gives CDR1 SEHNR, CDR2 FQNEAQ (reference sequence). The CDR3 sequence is CASSLVDGQQNSYEQYF. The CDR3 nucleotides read TGTGCCAGCAGCTTAGTGGATGGACAGCAAAACTCCTACGAGCAGTACTTC.

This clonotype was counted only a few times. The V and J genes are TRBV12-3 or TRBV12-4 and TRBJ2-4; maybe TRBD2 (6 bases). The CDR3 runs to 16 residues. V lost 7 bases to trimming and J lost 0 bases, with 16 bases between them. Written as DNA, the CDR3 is TGTGCCAGCATGTTCTTGGAGGGGCTAGCCAAAAACATTCAGTACTTC. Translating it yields CASMFLEGLAKNIQYF.

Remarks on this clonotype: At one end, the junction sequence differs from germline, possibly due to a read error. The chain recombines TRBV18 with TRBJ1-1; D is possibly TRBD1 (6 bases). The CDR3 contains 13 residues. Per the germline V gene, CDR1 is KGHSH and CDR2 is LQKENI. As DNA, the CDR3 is TGTGCCAGCTCATCGGGGACAAACACTGAAGTTTTCTTT. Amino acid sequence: CASSSGTNTEVFF.

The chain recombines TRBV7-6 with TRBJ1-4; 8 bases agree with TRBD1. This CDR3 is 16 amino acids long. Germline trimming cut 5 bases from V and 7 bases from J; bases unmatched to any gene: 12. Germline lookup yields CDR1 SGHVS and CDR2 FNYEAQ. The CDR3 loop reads CASSQSRGPGGEKLFF. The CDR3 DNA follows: TGTGCCAGCAGCCAGAGCAGGGGGCCAGGGGGTGAAAAACTGTTTTTT.

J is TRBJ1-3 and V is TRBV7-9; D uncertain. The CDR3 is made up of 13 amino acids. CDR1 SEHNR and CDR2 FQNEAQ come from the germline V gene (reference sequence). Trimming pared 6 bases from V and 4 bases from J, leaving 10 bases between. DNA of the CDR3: TGTGCCAGCAGGGAAATTTCCGGAAACACCATATATTTT. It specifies CASREISGNTIYF.

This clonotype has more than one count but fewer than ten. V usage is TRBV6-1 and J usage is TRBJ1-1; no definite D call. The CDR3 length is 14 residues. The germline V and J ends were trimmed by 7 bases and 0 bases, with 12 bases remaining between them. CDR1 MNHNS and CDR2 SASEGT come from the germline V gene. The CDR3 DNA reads TGTGCCAGCACCCGGGCGGGGTTGAACACTGAAGCTTTCTTT. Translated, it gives CASTRAGLNTEAFF.

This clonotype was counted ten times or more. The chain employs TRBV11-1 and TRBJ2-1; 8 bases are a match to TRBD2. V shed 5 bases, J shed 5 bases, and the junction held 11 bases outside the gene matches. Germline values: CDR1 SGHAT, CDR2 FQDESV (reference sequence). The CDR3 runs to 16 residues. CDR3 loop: CASSRGGNSGNNEQFF. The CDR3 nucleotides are TGTGCCAGCAGCCGAGGGGGTAATAGCGGGAACAATGAGCAGTTCTTC. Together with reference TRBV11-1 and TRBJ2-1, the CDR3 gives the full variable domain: EAEVAQSPRYKITEKSQAVAFWCDPISGHATLYWYRQILGQGPELLVQFQDESVVDDSQLPKDRFSAERLKGVDSTLKIQPAELGDSAMYLCASSRGGNSGNNEQFFGPGTRLTVL.